A single T cell receptor beta chain is shown here with its context. The length of the CDR3 is 13 residues. The germline CDR1 and CDR2 sequences are LNHDA and SQIVND (reference sequence). V was pared by 5 bases and J by 7 bases, with 14 bases between. TCRdb's table, derived via immunoSEQ multiplex PCR, lists solely in-frame clones and lacks some. The repertoire consists of 35,000 to 50,000 clones, with 65% to 80% occurring once and the leading ten covering roughly 0.6%. Single viable CD3+CD4+CD8-CD45RO+ cells were sorted as the memory CD4+ T cells. The data are from a study of memory CD4+ T cells and cytomegalovirus serostatus.

Input material: memory CD4+ T cells from blood. This TCR came from an adult in good health and CMV-seronegative. The chain carries TRBV19 and TRBJ1-2; D perhaps matches TRBD1 (5 bases). In DNA, the CDR3 is TGTGCCAGTAGTGCCTCAGGGTACGGTGGCTACACCTTC. As protein: CASSASGYGGYTF.